This T cell receptor beta chain was obtained from a study of siplizumab effects on memory and regulatory T cells. Study-level results: Under siplizumab, alloreactive sequences traced to unstimulated CD4+ memory cells were significantly reduced.

Only in-frame clones appear in the TCRdb table, and some are missing; sequencing was by immunoSEQ multiplex PCR. Among about 57,000 clones, less than 90% were seen once, and the ten largest hold about 3.5%. On this clone itself: Its antigen is currently unknown.

V lost 4 bases to trimming and J lost 4 bases, with 15 bases between them. This CDR3 is 14 amino acids long. The germline gives CDR1 SGHRS, CDR2 YFSETQ. The gene calls are TRBV5-1 and TRBJ2-7; D gene ambiguous. The receptor was isolated from a human donor in good health. Input material: memory CD4+ T cells sorted from blood. CDR3 bases: TGCGCCAGCAGCATCGGTCCAAACCAATACGAGCAGTACTTC. Its protein product is CASSIGPNQYEQYF. The whole variable domain, filled in from reference TRBV5-1 and TRBJ2-7, reads KAGVTQTPRYLIKTRGQQVTLSCSPISGHRSVSWYQQTPGQGLQFLFEYFSETQRNKGNFPGRFSGRQFSNSRSEMNVSTLELGDSALYLCASSIGPNQYEQYFGPGTRLTVT.